Listed below are T cell receptor beta chains from one sample, sequenced in a study of T-cell reconstitution after alpha-beta-depleted transplantation in children. TCRdb analysed the PCR reads with MiXCR anew, one entry per CDR3 protein. The sample carries almost 400,000 distinct CDR3 sequences, roughly 22% recorded once. The specimen comprised PBMCs from the stem cell graft donor, sampled from the stem cell graft. The source of these receptors is a human donor who donated a stem cell graft to a child with acute myeloid leukemia. Both conserved end residues are part of each CDR3. The order of the fields is clone size, V gene, J gene, D gene, CDR3 protein, CDR3 DNA. A D gene is named only where the DNA matches it firmly. Rows give clone size only sometimes, using once, few, many, or a class for an expanded clone.

size: many
V: TRBV19
J: TRBJ2-3
D: TRBD1
CDR3: CASSDSGQGLSTDTQYF
DNA: TGTGCCAGTAGTGATTCCGGACAGGGTCTTAGCACAGATACGCAGTATTTT

size: many
V: TRBV12-3/TRBV12-4
J: TRBJ2-1
D: .
CDR3: CASTGTSEQFF
DNA: TGTGCCAGCACCGGAACTTCGGAGCAGTTCTTC

size: many
V: TRBV5-1
J: TRBJ1-2
D: .
CDR3: CASSSGPGSNGYTF
DNA: TGCGCCAGCAGCTCCGGGCCAGGTTCGAATGGCTACACCTTC

size: many
V: TRBV7-2
J: TRBJ2-7
D: TRBD1
CDR3: CASSSLPGQSYEQYF
DNA: TGTGCCAGCAGCTCTCTTCCGGGACAGTCCTACGAGCAGTACTTC

size: few
V: TRBV7-2
J: TRBJ1-5
D: .
CDR3: CASSLGAGILGQPQHF
DNA: TGTGCCAGCAGCTTAGGTGCAGGGATTCTGGGACAGCCCCAGCATTTT

size: many
V: TRBV20-1
J: TRBJ2-7
D: .
CDR3: CSAMREDTYEQYF
DNA: TGCAGTGCTATGAGGGAGGATACCTACGAGCAGTACTTC

size: .
V: TRBV25-1
J: TRBJ1-5
D: .
CDR3: CASSESTPSGGNQPQHF
DNA: TGTGCCAGCAGTGAATCTACCCCCTCGGGGGGCAATCAGCCCCAGCATTTT

size: .
V: TRBV12-3/TRBV12-4
J: TRBJ2-2
D: TRBD1
CDR3: CASSPGTDTNTGELFF
DNA: TGTGCCAGCAGTCCAGGGACAGATACGAACACCGGGGAGCTGTTTTTT

size: few
V: TRBV6-1
J: TRBJ2-3
D: TRBD2
CDR3: CASSPWTSGEAGTQYF
DNA: TGTGCCAGCAGTCCCTGGACTAGCGGGGAAGCGGGTACGCAGTATTTT

size: .
V: TRBV13
J: TRBJ2-7
D: .
CDR3: CASSYRDQSYEQYF
DNA: TGTGCCAGCAGCTACCGGGACCAATCCTACGAGCAGTACTTC

size: few
V: TRBV9
J: TRBJ2-3
D: .
CDR3: CASSASAGTVGDTQYF
DNA: TGTGCCAGCAGCGCTTCTGCTGGGACGGTAGGAGATACGCAGTATTTT

size: many
V: TRBV20-1
J: TRBJ2-7
D: .
CDR3: CSAPVAYEQYF
DNA: TGCAGTGCCCCGGTTGCCTACGAGCAGTACTTC

size: few
V: TRBV21-1
J: TRBJ2-1
D: .
CDR3: CASRNVDASFPDEQFF
DNA: TGTGCCAGCAGGAACGTGGACGCCTCTTTCCCGGATGAGCAGTTCTTC

size: .
V: TRBV4-3
J: TRBJ2-1
D: .
CDR3: CASSQDMVVSSYNEQFF
DNA: TGCGCCAGCAGCCAAGATATGGTGGTGAGCTCCTACAATGAGCAGTTCTTC

size: .
V: TRBV6-2/TRBV6-3
J: TRBJ1-1
D: .
CDR3: CASKMQAGTEAFF
DNA: TGTGCCAGCAAGATGCAGGCGGGGACTGAAGCTTTCTTT

size: many
V: TRBV29-1
J: TRBJ2-7
D: .
CDR3: CSVELTSYEQYF
DNA: TGCAGCGTTGAACTGACATCCTACGAGCAGTACTTC

size: .
V: TRBV30
J: TRBJ2-7
D: .
CDR3: CAWSVRRISSYEQYF
DNA: TGTGCCTGGAGTGTACGGCGGATCAGCTCCTACGAGCAGTACTTC

size: many
V: TRBV7-2
J: TRBJ2-1
D: .
CDR3: CASSLVRQSSYNEQFF
DNA: TGTGCCAGCAGCTTAGTTAGACAAAGCTCCTACAATGAGCAGTTCTTC

size: many
V: TRBV28
J: TRBJ2-3
D: .
CDR3: CASSLPPRQVSTDTQYF
DNA: TGTGCCAGCAGTTTACCTCCGCGGCAGGTTAGCACAGATACGCAGTATTTT

size: many
V: TRBV5-1
J: TRBJ2-3
D: .
CDR3: CASSSDSTDTQYF
DNA: TGTGCCAGCAGTTCCGATAGCACAGATACGCAGTATTTT

size: .
V: TRBV5-4
J: TRBJ2-7
D: TRBD2
CDR3: CASSQTTSGNYEQYF
DNA: TGTGCCAGCAGCCAAACGACTAGCGGAAATTACGAGCAGTACTTC

size: many
V: TRBV29-1
J: TRBJ2-2
D: .
CDR3: CSVEALAGTGELFF
DNA: TGCAGCGTCGAGGCACTAGCTGGCACCGGGGAGCTGTTTTTT

size: many
V: TRBV10-3
J: TRBJ2-1
D: .
CDR3: CAISAVSDNEQFF
DNA: TGTGCCATCAGTGCGGTGTCAGACAATGAGCAGTTCTTC